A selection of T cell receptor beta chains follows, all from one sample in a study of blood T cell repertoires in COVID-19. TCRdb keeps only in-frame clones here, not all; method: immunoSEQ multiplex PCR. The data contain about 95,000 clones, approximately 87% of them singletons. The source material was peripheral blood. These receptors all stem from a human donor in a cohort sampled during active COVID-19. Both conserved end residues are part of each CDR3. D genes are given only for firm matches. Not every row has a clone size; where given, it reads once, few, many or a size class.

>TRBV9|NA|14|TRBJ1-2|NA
CASSGSGKEYGYTF
TGTGCCAGCAGCGGATCGGGGAAAGAGTATGGCTACACCTTC
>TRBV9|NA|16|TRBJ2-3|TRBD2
CASSVGSAGETDTQYF
TGTGCCAGCAGCGTGGGATCTGCGGGGGAGACAGATACGCAGTATTTT
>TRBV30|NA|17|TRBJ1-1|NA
CAWSGLPGQILNTEAFF
TGTGCCTGGAGTGGACTACCCGGACAGATCTTAAACACTGAAGCTTTCTTT
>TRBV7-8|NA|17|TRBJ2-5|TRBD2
CASSLGAVGGGQETQYF
TGTGCCAGCAGCTTAGGGGCGGTGGGCGGGGGACAAGAGACCCAGTACTTC
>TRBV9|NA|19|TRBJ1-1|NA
CASSVEGGGWTVRNTEAFF
TGTGCCAGCAGCGTAGAGGGAGGGGGGTGGACGGTAAGAAACACTGAAGCTTTCTTT
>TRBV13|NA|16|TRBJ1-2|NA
CASSLRTRTSNYGYTF
TGTGCCAGCAGCCTGAGGACTCGGACCTCTAACTATGGCTACACCTTC
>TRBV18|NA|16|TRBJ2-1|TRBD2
CASSPPLASGGGKQFF
TGTGCCAGCTCACCACCGCTCGCTAGCGGGGGAGGGAAGCAGTTCTTC
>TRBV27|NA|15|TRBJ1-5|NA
CASSLQASSNQPQHF
TGTGCCAGCAGTTTACAGGCTTCGAGCAATCAGCCCCAGCATTTT
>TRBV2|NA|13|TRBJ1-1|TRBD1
CASSARGRTEAFF
TGTGCCAGCAGCGCCAGGGGGAGGACTGAAGCTTTCTTT
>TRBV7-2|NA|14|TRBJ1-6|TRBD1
CASTPDRGRSPLHF
TGTGCCAGCACTCCAGACAGGGGGCGGTCACCCCTCCACTTT
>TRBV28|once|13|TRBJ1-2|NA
CASRSGTHYGYTF
TGTGCCAGCAGATCCGGGACACACTATGGCTACACCTTC
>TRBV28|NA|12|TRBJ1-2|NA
CASSFAGYGYTF
TGTGCCAGCAGTTTTGCGGGTTACGGCTACACCTTC
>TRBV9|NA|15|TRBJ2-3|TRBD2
CASSLQRGGTDTQYF
TGTGCCAGCAGCCTTCAGCGGGGTGGGACAGATACGCAGTATTTT
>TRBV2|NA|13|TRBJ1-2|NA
CASSEDRDYGYTF
TGTGCCAGCAGTGAAGACAGAGACTATGGCTACACCTTC
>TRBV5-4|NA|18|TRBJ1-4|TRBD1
CASSKDTAGTGTNEKLFF
TGTGCCAGCAGCAAGGATACGGCCGGGACAGGGACTAATGAAAAACTGTTTTTT
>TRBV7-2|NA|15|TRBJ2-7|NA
CASSGGDRSAYEQYF
TGTGCCAGCAGCGGGGGGGACAGGTCCGCCTACGAGCAGTACTTC
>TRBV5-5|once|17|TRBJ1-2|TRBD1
CASSLLSRPRDRDGYTF
TGTGCCAGCAGCTTGCTTTCGCGCCCCCGGGACAGGGATGGCTACACCTTC
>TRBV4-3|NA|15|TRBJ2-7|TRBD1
CASSQGTGLSYEQYF
TGCGCCAGCAGCCAAGGGACAGGGCTTTCCTACGAGCAGTACTTC
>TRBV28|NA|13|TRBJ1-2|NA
CASSTGKHYGYTF
TGTGCCAGCAGTACCGGGAAACACTATGGCTACACCTTC
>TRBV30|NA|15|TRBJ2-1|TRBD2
CAWSVSSGGPNEQFF
TGTGCCTGGAGTGTGTCTAGCGGGGGTCCCAATGAGCAGTTCTTC